This T cell receptor beta chain was documented in a study of blood T cell repertoires in COVID-19. Germline V CDR1 and CDR2: SGHRS, YFSETQ. This CDR3 is 17 amino acids long. Trimming took 1 base from V and 5 from J; bases not matched to a gene: 10. Original handling: Estimation of nucleated cell counts relied on the amplification of reference gene primers. Sequencing was performed with immunoSEQ multiplex PCR; in TCRdb, only in-frame clones are kept and a portion is missing. For V, J and clone size, that table is used; D and trimming come from the DNA. The sample includes 55,000 to 70,000 clones, around 90% seen only once; the top ten take 22%.

This TCR derives from an elderly woman with COVID-19, enrolled during active disease. V gene TRBV5-1 combines with J gene TRBJ2-1, with 9 bases fitting TRBD1. Material for sequencing was peripheral blood. The CDR3 sequence: CASSLTQYGTGNNEQFF. The CDR3 DNA reads as TGCGCCAGCAGCTTGACGCAGTATGGGACAGGGAACAATGAGCAGTTCTTC.